This TCR beta chain originates from a study of T cells after yellow fever vaccination. Points from the study as a whole: Reappearance after the booster was observed for most primary-vaccination clones (more than 95% CD4, approximately 90% CD8).

Making TCR cDNA involved 5'RACE template switching, which added UMIs and a universal primer site. TCRdb re-called the 5' RACE reads through MiXCR, storing one row per CDR3 protein. The sample has a few hundred thousand distinct CDR3 sequences; roughly 7.5% are singletons. This clonotype was observed a few times. Antigen unknown. After removal of 1 base from V and 3 bases from J, the junction contained 7 bases not matched to a gene. The length of the CDR3 is 16 residues. Germline-derived CDR1 and CDR2 are SNHLY and FYNNEI. The TCR originated in a man in his late teens or twenties who received the YFV17D yellow fever vaccine. The specimen was PBMCs, collected approximately 47 days after the first yellow fever vaccination. The chain couples TRBV2 to TRBJ2-7; 9 positions agree with TRBD2. This CDR3 is CASSEDSAGGIYEQYF. The CDR3 DNA reads as TGTGCCAGCAGTGAAGACTCAGCGGGGGGCATCTACGAGCAGTACTTC.